A selection of T cell receptor beta chains follows, all from one sample in a study of CD8+ T cells in alopecia areata. Clones were sequenced by immunoSEQ multiplex PCR, and TCRdb holds only the in-frame ones, with some missing. The sample holds about 250,000 clones, 60% seen once. The sequencing here drew on CD4+ T cells sorted from blood, taken around week 53, from a patient treated with tofacitinib. These receptors all stem from a human donor with alopecia areata. Both conserved end residues are part of each CDR3. D genes are given only for firm matches. Clone size is stated in some rows and not others, as once, few, many or a class when expanded.

size | J | V | D | DNA | CDR3
. | TRBJ2-5 | TRBV30 | TRBD2 | TGTGCCTGGAGGCTTAGCGGGGCCCAAGAGACCCAGTACTTC | CAWRLSGAQETQYF
. | TRBJ1-2 | TRBV30 | . | TGTGCCTGGTCTCGGGGGGACTCCGGCTACACCTTC | CAWSRGDSGYTF
. | TRBJ2-5 | TRBV29-1 | . | TGCAGCGTAGATTCAGGGAAAGGGGAGACCCAGTACTTC | CSVDSGKGETQYF
. | TRBJ2-2 | TRBV2 | . | TGTGCCAGCAGTCCTACGTCGGTTGGGGAGCTGTTTTTT | CASSPTSVGELFF
. | TRBJ2-3 | TRBV29-1 | TRBD1 | TGCAGCGCGCCAGACAGGGGGCGCGTCAATACGCAGTATTTT | CSAPDRGRVNTQYF
. | TRBJ2-3 | TRBV14 | . | TGTGCCAGCAGCCAAGATGTGGTCCCAGATACGCAGTATTTT | CASSQDVVPDTQYF
. | TRBJ2-3 | TRBV14 | TRBD2 | TGTGCCAGCAGCGCACCCCTAGCGGGGGGGCAGTATTTT | CASSAPLAGGQYF
. | TRBJ2-1 | TRBV29-1 | TRBD2 | TGCAGCGTTGAGATTGGCGGGGGAAGCTCCTACAATGAGCAGTTCTTC | CSVEIGGGSSYNEQFF
few | TRBJ1-6 | TRBV27 | TRBD1 | TGTGCCAGCAGTTTACGACAGGGCCTAGATAATTCACCCCTCCACTTT | CASSLRQGLDNSPLHF
. | TRBJ2-3 | TRBV29-1 | . | TGCAGCGTTGTTCCAGATACGCAGTATTTT | CSVVPDTQYF
. | TRBJ2-7 | TRBV20-1 | TRBD1 | TGCAGTGCTAGGGACAGGGCCGAGCAGTACTTC | CSARDRAEQYF
. | TRBJ2-3 | TRBV29-1 | . | TGCAGCGTTGAAATTGTACTTCGACAGATCACAGATACGCAGTATTTT | CSVEIVLRQITDTQYF
few | TRBJ1-2 | TRBV15 | . | TGTGCCACCAGCAGGCAGAACCCAGGGGATCGCTACACCTTC | CATSRQNPGDRYTF
. | TRBJ2-7 | TRBV18 | . | TGTGCCAGCTCACCTCTCATCGATAACACCTACGAGCAGTACTTC | CASSPLIDNTYEQYF
once | TRBJ2-5 | TRBV5-1 | . | TGCGCCAGCAGCTTGGCCCAGGAGACCCAGTACTTC | CASSLAQETQYF
. | TRBJ1-1 | TRBV29-1 | TRBD1 | TGCAGCGTCGCGGGACAGGGGGCAGTTGAAGCTTTCTTT | CSVAGQGAVEAFF
few | TRBJ2-3 | TRBV5-1 | TRBD1 | TGCGCCAGCAGCCCGGGACAGGGGGCAGATACGCAGTATTTT | CASSPGQGADTQYF
. | TRBJ2-3 | TRBV30 | . | TGTGCCTGGAATCAGGGACGCACAGATACGCAGTATTTT | CAWNQGRTDTQYF
. | TRBJ2-5 | TRBV9 | . | TGTGCCAGCAGCGTAGATTGGGGCCAAGAGACCCAGTACTTC | CASSVDWGQETQYF
. | TRBJ1-2 | TRBV2 | . | TGTGCCAGCAGCCGACAGGCACCATTCTTC | CASSRQAPFF
. | TRBJ1-1 | TRBV6-5 | TRBD1 | TGTGCCAGCAGAATAACAGGGGGTAACACTGAAGCTTTCTTT | CASRITGGNTEAFF
. | TRBJ2-5 | TRBV15 | . | TGTGCCACCAGCAGATCATCGCAAGAGACCCAGTACTTC | CATSRSSQETQYF
. | TRBJ1-2 | TRBV9 | . | TGTGCCAGCAGCGCCCGCCTGGGCCGGACAGGCTACACCTTC | CASSARLGRTGYTF
. | TRBJ1-1 | TRBV11-2 | . | TGTGCCAGCAGCTTAGTAGCGGGGACTGAAGCTTTCTTT | CASSLVAGTEAFF
few | TRBJ2-3 | TRBV5-4 | TRBD2 | TGTGCCAGCAGCTCCCCGGGACTAGAAACAGATACGCAGTATTTT | CASSSPGLETDTQYF
. | TRBJ2-2 | TRBV5-1 | . | TGCGCCAGCAGCCCTCGACCAGACGACGGGGAGCTGTTTTTT | CASSPRPDDGELFF
. | TRBJ1-2 | TRBV27 | TRBD1 | TGTGCCAGCAGCAGCTTACAGGGGGTTAACTATGGCTACACCTTC | CASSSLQGVNYGYTF
few | TRBJ2-3 | TRBV9 | TRBD2 | TGTGCCAGCAGCGCACCGCGGGGGGGCCCAGATACGCAGTATTTT | CASSAPRGGPDTQYF
few | TRBJ1-2 | TRBV6-5 | TRBD1 | TGTGCCAGCCGGGACAGGGAAATCTATGGCTACACCTTC | CASRDREIYGYTF
. | TRBJ2-7 | TRBV7-7 | TRBD1 | TGTGCTAGCAGCTCCGGGACAGGGTTTGGGGAGCAGTACTTC | CASSSGTGFGEQYF
. | TRBJ1-5 | TRBV30 | . | TGTGCCTGGAGCTTAAGGGGGGACCAGCCCCAGCATTTT | CAWSLRGDQPQHF
. | TRBJ1-2 | TRBV30 | . | TGTGCCTGGAGTCCCACAGGTTATGGCTACACCTTC | CAWSPTGYGYTF
. | TRBJ2-5 | TRBV5-1 | TRBD1 | TGCGCCAGCAGCTTGGCCCTTAGGACAGGGCGGGAGACCCAGTACTTC | CASSLALRTGRETQYF
. | TRBJ1-5 | TRBV29-1 | TRBD1 | TGCAGCGTTCGGACAGGGGAGAACAATCAGCCCCAGCATTTT | CSVRTGENNQPQHF
few | TRBJ1-6 | TRBV5-1 | . | TGCGCCAGCCTCGATTCGCAGGGAAATTCACCCCTCCACTTT | CASLDSQGNSPLHF
. | TRBJ1-1 | TRBV7-2 | . | TGTGCCAGCAGCCTTATCGACAGGCCACCTTTCTTT | CASSLIDRPPFF